The 23 T cell receptor beta chains listed next were all sequenced from one sample in a study of blood T cell repertoires in COVID-19. Some clones are missing from TCRdb's copy, which holds only in-frame ones; the method was immunoSEQ multiplex PCR. The repertoire holds under 300,000 clones, with around 90% as singletons. The material sequenced was peripheral blood. These TCRs come from a man younger than 40 with COVID-19, enrolled during active disease.

The gene calls are TRBV10-3 and TRBJ2-3; 10 bases are a match to TRBD1. Per germline, CDR1 ENHRY and CDR2 SYGVKD. V was pared by 6 bases and J by 5 bases, with 8 bases of the junction left unmatched. The CDR3 has 15 amino acids. This chain's CDR3 is CAIRETGGAGDTQYF. The CDR3 coding sequence is TGTGCCATCAGGGAGACAGGGGGCGCGGGAGATACGCAGTATTTT.

This chain uses TRBV13 with TRBJ2-4; no firm D call. V gave up 1 base and J gave up 2 bases, with 3 bases separating them. Germline V CDR1 and CDR2: PRHDT, FYEKMQ (reference sequence). CDR3 length equals 13 residues. The CDR3 sequence is CASSLASKNIQYF. CDR3 coding DNA: TGTGCCAGCAGCTTAGCATCCAAAAACATTCAGTACTTC.

The gene calls are TRBV19 and TRBJ1-2; 8 bases are a match to TRBD1. Germline V gives CDR1 LNHDA, CDR2 SQIVND (reference sequence). CDR3 length: 14 residues. V lost 7 bases and J lost 5; bases outside the gene matches: 9. The CDR3, as DNA: TGTGCCAGTACCATCGGACAGGGTGGTTATGGCTACACCTTC. This gives the protein CASTIGQGGYGYTF.

For the CDR3, the DNA is TGTGCCAGCAGCGTAGAACTGAGCTCCTATAATTCACCCCTCCACTTT. It specifies CASSVELSSYNSPLHF. The gene calls are TRBV9 and TRBJ1-6; no definite D call. Germline CDR1 SGDLS, CDR2 YYNGEE. V was clipped by 0 bases and J by 0 bases, with 7 bases between them. The CDR3 is 16 amino acids.

The count of this clone is one. This sequence joins TRBV6-5 and TRBJ2-7; perhaps TRBD2 as D (6 bases). In germline, CDR1 is MNHEY, CDR2 SVGAGI. With 6 bases removed from V and 0 bases from J, the gap between germline ends came to 15 bases. This CDR3 is 15 amino acids long. The DNA for the CDR3 is TGTGCCAGCAGCCGGCGGGACGCTAGCTCCTACGAGCAGTACTTC. It encodes CASSRRDASSYEQYF.

The chain carries TRBV7-9 and TRBJ2-1, with D perhaps TRBD2 (7 bases). The germline V and J ends were trimmed by 6 bases and 4 bases, with 16 bases remaining between them. Germline V gene data show CDR1 as SEHNR and CDR2 as FQNEAQ (reference sequence). This CDR3 contains 15 residues. The CDR3 nucleotides are TGTGCCAGCAGTCACGCAGCGGGACATTACAATGAGCAGTTCTTC. Translating it yields CASSHAAGHYNEQFF. Based on the CDR3 plus reference TRBV7-9 and TRBJ2-1, the full variable domain is DTGVSQNPRHKITKRGQNVTFRCDPISEHNRLYWYRQTLGQGPEFLTYFQNEAQLEKSRLLSDRFSAERPKGSFSTLEIQRTEQGDSAMYLCASSHAAGHYNEQFFGPGTRLTVL.

This clone was picked up one time. The rearrangement uses TRBV6-5 and TRBJ2-7; 7 bases are shared with TRBD1. CDR1 MNHEY and CDR2 SVGAGI come from the germline V gene. V shed 6 bases, J shed 4 bases, and the junction held 6 bases outside the gene matches. CDR3 length: 13 amino acids. The CDR3 DNA reads as TGTGCCAGCAGAGAGGAGACAGGGTACGAGCAGTACTTC. This codes for CASREETGYEQYF.

Only one count was recorded for this clone. The J gene is TRBJ2-4, the V gene TRBV18; TRBD1 agrees at 8 bases. The CDR3 extends over 18 amino acids. V lost 3 bases and J lost 1; bases outside the gene matches: 11. The V gene's germline CDR1 is KGHSH and CDR2 LQKENI. This CDR3 is CASSPRIHRGSAKNIQYF. CDR3 coding DNA: TGTGCCAGCTCACCTAGGATCCACAGGGGGTCTGCCAAAAACATTCAGTACTTC.

This chain links TRBV7-9 with TRBJ2-2; no firm D call. CDR3 length: 13 amino acids. Looked up from germline, CDR1 is SEHNR and CDR2 is FQNEAQ (reference sequence). V lost 5 bases, J lost 1 base, and 5 bases lay in between. DNA for the CDR3: TGTGCCAGCAGCGTCGGGAACACCGGGGAGCTGTTTTTT. This sequence encodes CASSVGNTGELFF.

The chain links TRBV9 to TRBJ2-1; 8 nucleotides align to TRBD2. CDR3 size: 16 residues. Germline-derived CDR1 and CDR2 are SGDLS and YYNGEE. V lost 4 bases, J lost 6 bases, and 12 bases stayed unmatched. The CDR3 nucleotides read TGTGCCAGCAGCCCCCGGGGGGGACTAGGCAGCAATGAGCAGTTCTTC. Translation: CASSPRGGLGSNEQFF.

The chain couples TRBV5-1 to TRBJ1-1; no reliable D call. V was trimmed by 0 bases and J by 4 bases, leaving 13 bases between them. CDR1 is SGHRS, CDR2 YFSETQ, per germline. This CDR3 contains 15 residues. The CDR3 nucleotides are TGCGCCAGCAGCTTGGAGGGAGGGCCCAGCACTGAAGCTTTCTTT. Its translation is CASSLEGGPSTEAFF. Drawing the rest from reference TRBV5-1 and TRBJ1-1, the complete variable domain is KAGVTQTPRYLIKTRGQQVTLSCSPISGHRSVSWYQQTPGQGLQFLFEYFSETQRNKGNFPGRFSGRQFSNSRSEMNVSTLELGDSALYLCASSLEGGPSTEAFFGQGTRLTVV.

The chain has TRBV7-9 and TRBJ1-2; tentative D call: TRBD1 (5 bases). CDR1 and CDR2 from the germline V gene are SEHNR and FQNEAQ (reference sequence). V gave up 5 bases and J gave up 4 bases, with 20 bases separating them. The CDR3 has 16 residues. CDR3 loop: CASSLSTGLVGYGYTF. In nucleotides, the CDR3 is TGTGCCAGCAGCCTAAGTACAGGTTTGGTAGGCTATGGCTACACCTTC.

This chain connects TRBV7-9 to TRBJ1-1; 9 positions match TRBD1. The germline V gene has CDR1 SEHNR and CDR2 FQNEAQ (reference sequence). The CDR3 totals 15 residues. V lost 0 bases, J lost 4 bases, and 3 bases stayed unmatched. The CDR3 sequence: CASSLATGGGTEAFF. The CDR3 DNA reads TGTGCCAGCAGCTTAGCGACAGGGGGGGGCACTGAAGCTTTCTTT.

This rearrangement joins TRBV30 to TRBJ1-3; possibly TRBD1 for D (5 bases). CDR3 length equals 15 residues. Germline assignment: CDR1 GTSNPN and CDR2 SVGIG (reference sequence). Between the trimmed V and J ends, which lost 0 bases and 5 bases, there was a span of 14 bases. This CDR3 is CAWSVLRGVRNTIYF. In DNA form, the CDR3 reads TGTGCCTGGAGTGTACTTCGGGGGGTCCGAAACACCATATATTTT.

This clone was counted a single time. The rearrangement joins TRBV29-1 to TRBJ1-5; 11 nucleotides match TRBD1. The V gene's germline CDR1 is SQVTM and CDR2 ANQGSEA. This CDR3 has 13 residues. The trim removed 6 bases at V and 7 bases at J, leaving 5 bases unmatched. In DNA, the CDR3 is TGCAGCGTGGGACAGGGGGGGAAGCAGCCCCAGCATTTT. Translating it yields CSVGQGGKQPQHF. Variable domain in full (rest from reference TRBV29-1 and TRBJ1-5): SAVISQKPSRDICQRGTSLTIQCQVDSQVTMMFWYRQQPGQSLTLIATANQGSEATYESGFVIDKFPISRPNLTFSTLTVSNMSPEDSSIYLCSVGQGGKQPQHFGDGTRLSIL.

The genes are TRBV10-3 and TRBJ1-1; perhaps TRBD1 as D (6 bases). Germline CDR1 reads ENHRY; CDR2 reads SYGVKD. Trimming took 6 bases from V and 1 from J, leaving 12 bases between them. The CDR3 has 14 amino acids. The DNA for the CDR3 is TGTGCCATCAGACGACAGGAGAAGAACACTGAAGCTTTCTTT. Protein: CAIRRQEKNTEAFF.

This sequence joins TRBV7-3 and TRBJ1-6, with D maybe TRBD1 (6 bases). Germline V gene data show CDR1 as SGHTA and CDR2 as FQGTGA. V was pared by 1 base and J by 7 bases, with 11 bases between. This CDR3 has 15 residues. The CDR3 coding sequence is TGTGCCAGCAGCTTAAGACAGGCTGACAATTCACCCCTCCACTTT. Translating it yields CASSLRQADNSPLHF.

The V call is TRBV28, the J call TRBJ2-3, with unresolved D. Trimming shortened V by 6 bases and J by 5 bases, and 12 bases separated the two germline ends. This CDR3 spans 13 amino acids. The germline gives CDR1 MDHEN, CDR2 SYDVKM. The CDR3 sequence is CASSFTGEDTQYF. The CDR3 DNA reads TGTGCCAGCAGCTTTACGGGTGAAGATACGCAGTATTTT.

In its sample, this clone was seen once. The chain recombines TRBV25-1 with TRBJ1-4; D might be TRBD1 (5 bases). The germline gives CDR1 MGHDK, CDR2 SYGVNS. The CDR3 is 15 amino acids. Trimming stripped 5 bases from V and 7 bases from J, with 17 bases between. The CDR3 is CASSLSTRVTEKLFF. The DNA for the CDR3 is TGTGCCAGCAGTCTATCTACCAGGGTAACTGAAAAACTGTTTTTT.

The chain combines TRBV20-1 with TRBJ2-7; possibly TRBD1 for D (5 bases). Germline CDR1 and CDR2: DFQATT and SNEGSKA (reference sequence). The CDR3 runs to 11 residues. Trimming took 7 bases from V and 5 from J, leaving 12 bases between them. The CDR3 nucleotides read TGCAGTGTCAGATCAGGGCACGAGCAGTACTTC. Its translation is CSVRSGHEQYF.

The chain is built from TRBV6-5 and TRBJ1-6; D might be TRBD1 (5 bases). Trimming removed 10 bases from V and 10 bases from J, with 23 bases in between. CDR1 and CDR2 (germline): MNHEY, SVGAGI. The CDR3 length is 15 residues. DNA for the CDR3: TGTGCCATGCTAGAGGATGGGGCCTTTGGGTCACCCCTCCACTTT. It yields the protein CAMLEDGAFGSPLHF.

The chain couples TRBV9 to TRBJ2-3; 14 bases align to TRBD2. The CDR3 consists of 16 residues. With V trimmed by 2 bases and J by 5 bases, 4 bases remained unmatched. Germline V gene sequence: CDR1 SGDLS, CDR2 YYNGEE. CDR3 residues: CASSVGLAGAGDTQYF. In DNA form, the CDR3 reads TGTGCCAGCAGCGTGGGACTAGCGGGGGCGGGAGATACGCAGTATTTT.

This clone was seen once. The chain is built from TRBV7-9 and TRBJ1-4; weak D call: TRBD1 (6 bases). In germline, CDR1 is SEHNR, CDR2 FQNEAQ (reference sequence). This CDR3 comprises 16 residues. V dropped 1 base and J dropped 8 bases, with 17 bases sitting between them. The CDR3 loop is CASSLGFGAGDEKLFF. The CDR3 DNA follows: TGTGCCAGCAGCTTAGGGTTTGGGGCAGGGGACGAAAAACTGTTTTTT.